The TCR beta chain under discussion was sequenced for a study of shared clonotypes between healthy human individuals. Study at large: With ages of 18 to 49, the donors were two women and a few men.

The CDR3 is 13 amino acids. Germline V gives CDR1 SGHTA, CDR2 FQGTGA. Trimming left V 2 bases short and J 0 bases short, with 4 bases between. The method was immunoSEQ multiplex PCR; TCRdb's version includes in-frame clones alone and lacks a portion of them. Among a few million clones, 80% to 95% were seen once, and the ten largest hold around 0.38%. In regard to this clone: This specimen includes other DNA sequences encoding the same CDR3.

The sequence derives from a young man in good health. Some clones in this sample may be carry-over from other donors' samples. Sequencing was performed on naive CD4+ T cells from PBMCs. Subset defined: CD45RA+ positively selected. V and J are TRBV7-3 and TRBJ1-1; unclear D gene. In DNA form, the CDR3 reads TGTGCCAGCAGCTTATCGTTGAACACTGAAGCTTTCTTT. It codes for CASSLSLNTEAFF. The variable domain in full, with the rest retrieved from reference TRBV7-3 and TRBJ1-1, is GAGVSQTPSNKVTEKGKYVELRCDPISGHTALYWYRQSLGQGPEFLIYFQGTGAADDSGLPNDRFFAVRPEGSVSTLKIQRTERGDSAVYLCASSLSLNTEAFFGQGTRLTVV.